One T cell receptor beta chain is described in this entry. Its cognate antigen is unknown. The entry originates in a study of cytomegalovirus exposure and HLA in healthy donors. Study observations and caveats: Rates of TCR association differed by HLA locus in a later analysis, with DRB1 highest and HLA-C lowest.

Nominally healthy donors were sampled, though unrecorded immune exposures were likely. V lost 1 base to trimming and J lost 0 bases; unmatched junction nucleotides: 13. The CDR3 totals 19 residues. Per germline, CDR1 SGHDT and CDR2 YYEEEE. PCR amplification relied on 60 Vbeta primers (plus 13 Jbeta primers). Assay used: immunoSEQ multiplex PCR; TCRdb lists only in-frame clones, some missing. The sample consists of roughly 160,000 clones, approximately 84% of them appearing once. Sequencing input: PBMCs. This chain uses TRBV5-6 with TRBJ1-3, with 7 bases matching TRBD1. The source is a man aged 25-40 years in good health and CMV-seronegative. This chain's CDR3 is CASSLKQGSGPLSGNTIYF. The DNA of the CDR3 is TGTGCCAGCAGCTTGAAACAGGGGAGCGGACCGCTCTCTGGAAACACCATATATTTT.